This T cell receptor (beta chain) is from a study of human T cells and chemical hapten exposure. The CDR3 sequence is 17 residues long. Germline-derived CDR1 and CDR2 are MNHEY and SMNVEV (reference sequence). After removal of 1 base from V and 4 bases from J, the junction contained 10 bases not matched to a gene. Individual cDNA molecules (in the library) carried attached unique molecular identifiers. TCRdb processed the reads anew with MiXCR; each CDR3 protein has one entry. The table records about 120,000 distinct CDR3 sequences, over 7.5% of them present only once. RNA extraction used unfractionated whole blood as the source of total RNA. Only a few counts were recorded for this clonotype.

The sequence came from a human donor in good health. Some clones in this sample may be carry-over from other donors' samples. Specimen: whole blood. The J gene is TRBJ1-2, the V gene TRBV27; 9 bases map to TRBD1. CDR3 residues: CASSLLDRGSSGYGYTF. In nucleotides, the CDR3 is TGTGCCAGCAGTTTATTGGACAGGGGCTCTAGTGGCTATGGCTACACCTTC.